This passage covers 21 T cell receptor beta chains from one sample sequenced in a study of T cell responses to AZD1222 COVID-19 vaccine. Here immunoSEQ multiplex PCR was the method, and the copy in TCRdb shows in-frame clones only, minus some. The sample has 120,000 or so clones; approximately 92% are singletons. The sample here was peripheral blood, taken on day 0 of AZD1222 vaccination. These receptors all come from an adult in good health.

This clone was seen once. The genes are TRBV5-1 and TRBJ2-1; D is possibly TRBD2 (6 bases). The CDR3 is 15 residues long. V shed 5 bases and J shed 3 bases, with 15 bases lying between them. CDR1 and CDR2 from the germline V gene are SGHRS and YFSETQ. DNA for the CDR3: TGCGCCAGCAGTCCTAATTTAGCGGACTACAATGAGCAGTTCTTC. The encoded protein is CASSPNLADYNEQFF.

Regarding this clone: Likely a read error: the CDR3 ends without its conserved phenylalanine or tryptophan. The DNA is omitted, as the CDR3 cannot be located on it reliably, and the CDR3 follows TCRdb's listing. The chain combines TRBV23-1 with TRBJ2-2. Being an ORF, TRBV23-1 has a function that is uncertain. The CDR3 has 15 residues if both end residues are counted. CDR3 protein: CASRQGRDSPSPGIL.

The chain links TRBV4-1 to TRBJ2-3; the D is unclear. V shed 1 base and J shed 3 bases, with 5 bases lying between them. The CDR3 sequence is 13 residues long. CDR1 and CDR2 from the germline V gene are MGHRA and YSYEKL. The CDR3 nucleotides read TGCGCCAGCAGCCAAGTCGGGACAGATACGCAGTATTTT. Translation gives CASSQVGTDTQYF.

Details on this clone: At one end, the junction sequence differs from germline, possibly due to a read error. This chain links TRBV18 with TRBJ2-3; no clear D gene. The CDR3 consists of 13 residues. The V gene's germline CDR1 is KGHSH and CDR2 LQKENI. DNA of the CDR3: TGTGCCACCTCAGGAGCGAGCACAGATACGCAGTATTTT. Translating it yields CATSGASTDTQYF.

V gene TRBV28 combines with J gene TRBJ1-5, with D uncertain. The V end was cut by 6 bases, the J end by 3 bases, with 12 bases between. The V gene's germline CDR1 is MDHEN and CDR2 SYDVKM. The CDR3 extends over 14 amino acids. Here the CDR3 reads CASSTQILNQPQHF. DNA of the CDR3: TGTGCCAGCAGCACACAGATTCTCAATCAGCCCCAGCATTTT.

The chain is built from TRBV5-1 and TRBJ2-5; D assignment may be TRBD1 or TRBD2 (6 bases each). The CDR3 runs to 13 residues. Germline CDR1 SGHRS, CDR2 YFSETQ. The germline V and J ends were trimmed by 5 bases and 1 base, with 9 bases remaining between them. DNA of the CDR3: TGCGCCAGCAGAAGGGGGGCCCAAGAGACCCAGTACTTC. This encodes CASRRGAQETQYF.

This chain connects TRBV30 to TRBJ2-7; 7 bases fit TRBD1. This CDR3 has 14 residues. The ends lost 2 bases at V and 2 bases at J; junction bases unmatched: 6. In germline, CDR1 is GTSNPN, CDR2 SVGIG (reference sequence). This CDR3 is CAWSTGQVPYEQYF. The CDR3 coding sequence is TGTGCCTGGAGTACAGGACAGGTCCCCTACGAGCAGTACTTC.

Only one count was recorded for this clone. The V call is TRBV12-3 or TRBV12-4, the J call TRBJ2-1; D remains ambiguous. CDR3 length equals 13 residues. The V end lost 0 bases, the J end lost 7 bases, and 7 bases lay between the germline ends. CDR3 in DNA: TGTGCCAGCAGTTTAGCGGAAACGAATGAGCAGTTCTTC. Residues: CASSLAETNEQFF.

V gene TRBV7-9 combines with J gene TRBJ2-7; 7 nucleotides agree with TRBD1. Germline trimming cut 4 bases from V and 3 bases from J; bases unmatched to any gene: 6. Germline lookup yields CDR1 SEHNR and CDR2 FQNEAQ (reference sequence). CDR3 length equals 14 residues. This CDR3 reads CASSSPGQNYEQYF. The CDR3, as DNA: TGTGCCAGCAGCTCCCCGGGACAGAACTACGAGCAGTACTTC.

The chain has TRBV2 and TRBJ1-2; D gene uncertain. This CDR3 is built from 13 residues. Germline assignment: CDR1 SNHLY and CDR2 FYNNEI. V was cut by 8 bases and J by 4 bases, with 14 bases left in between. CDR3 DNA: TGTGCCAGCCATGGCAGCGGTAGCTATGGCTACACCTTC. Translation gives CASHGSGSYGYTF.

The genes are TRBV2 and TRBJ2-2, with 8 positions matching TRBD2. The CDR3 runs to 15 residues. V lost 6 bases to trimming and J lost 10 bases; unmatched junction nucleotides: 13. From germline, CDR1 is SNHLY and CDR2 FYNNEI. In DNA, the CDR3 is TGTGCCAGCAGGTTGACGCGGGAGGCGAGAAAGGAGCTGTTTTTT. It is translated as CASRLTREARKELFF.

This rearrangement joins TRBV5-4 to TRBJ2-1, with a possible D match to TRBD2 (6 bases). This CDR3 spans 17 amino acids. Trimming pared 4 bases from V and 1 base from J, leaving 18 bases between. Germline V CDR1 and CDR2: SGHNT, YYREEE (reference sequence). The CDR3 loop is CASSGWGGRDSYNEQFF. The DNA for the CDR3 is TGTGCCAGCAGCGGGTGGGGAGGCCGAGATTCCTACAATGAGCAGTTCTTC.

The V call is TRBV5-1, the J call TRBJ1-2; 9 bases agree with TRBD1. From germline, CDR1 is SGHRS and CDR2 YFSETQ. The CDR3 spans 15 residues. V was pared by 4 bases and J by 8 bases, with 12 bases of the junction left unmatched. The CDR3: CASSRKQGAVSGYTF. The CDR3 DNA follows: TGCGCCAGCAGCCGTAAACAGGGGGCAGTGAGCGGCTACACCTTC.

V is TRBV2 and J is TRBJ1-4; D not resolved. The V gene lost 6 bases and the J gene lost 8 bases, with 7 bases spanning the gap. This CDR3 is built from 11 residues. Looked up from germline, CDR1 is SNHLY and CDR2 is FYNNEI. CDR3 protein: CASSPREKLFF. The CDR3 DNA reads as TGTGCCAGCAGCCCCCGGGAAAAACTGTTTTTT.

The chain has TRBV28 and TRBJ2-2; D call uncertain. V lost 10 bases and J 5 bases, leaving 5 bases between the germline ends. This CDR3 region has 10 residues. CDR1 and CDR2 (germline): MDHEN, SYDVKM. CDR3 nucleotides: TGTGCCATAGGGACCGGGGAGCTGTTTTTT. Protein: CAIGTGELFF. The full variable domain, rest sourced from reference TRBV28 and TRBJ2-2, is DVKVTQSSRYLVKRTGEKVFLECVQDMDHENMFWYRQDPGLGLRLIYFSYDVKMKEKGDIPEGYSVSREKKERFSLILESASTNQTSMYLCAIGTGELFFGEGSRLTVL.

This rearrangement joins TRBV12-3 or TRBV12-4 to TRBJ1-1, with D possibly matching TRBD1 (6 bases). The CDR3 has 11 residues. V was clipped by 8 bases and J by 8 bases, with 12 bases between them. CDR3 sequence (DNA): TGTGCCAGCCGCACCCAGGGGGAAGCTTTCTTT. Translated, it gives CASRTQGEAFF.

The V and J genes are TRBV6-5 and TRBJ2-7; 7 bases agree with TRBD1. The ends lost 0 bases at V and 3 bases at J; junction bases unmatched: 8. The CDR3 length is 16 residues. The V gene's germline CDR1 is MNHEY and CDR2 SVGAGI. The CDR3 nucleotides are TGTGCCAGCAGTTACTCCGTAGGACAGGAGAGCTACGAGCAGTACTTC. This gives the protein CASSYSVGQESYEQYF.

The CDR3 protein is CASSQGTGGGEQYF. CDR3 nucleotide sequence: TGCGCCAGCAGCCAAGGGACAGGGGGAGGCGAGCAGTACTTC. The chain links TRBV4-1 to TRBJ2-7, with 10 bases fitting TRBD1. This CDR3 is 14 amino acids long. V was clipped by 1 base and J by 6 bases; unmatched bases: 3. The germline V gene encodes CDR1 MGHRA and CDR2 YSYEKL.

The chain carries TRBV4-1 and TRBJ2-6, with unresolved D. V lost 0 bases to trimming and J lost 1 base, with 4 bases between them. Germline V gives CDR1 MGHRA, CDR2 YSYEKL. The CDR3 runs 15 residues. CDR3 loop: CASSQEGSGANVLTF. CDR3 bases: TGCGCCAGCAGCCAAGAAGGATCTGGGGCCAACGTCCTGACTTTC.

This sequence joins TRBV11-2 and TRBJ2-7; D gene uncertain. Per the germline V gene, CDR1 is SGHAT and CDR2 is FQNNGV. This CDR3 is built from 11 residues. The V end was cut by 1 base, the J end by 7 bases, with 5 bases between. CDR3 amino acids: CASSLVGEQYF. The CDR3 DNA reads as TGTGCCAGCAGCTTAGTTGGTGAGCAGTACTTC.

The CDR3 DNA follows: TGCGCCAGCAGCCTCGGGACTCAAGAGACCCAGTACTTC. Translated: CASSLGTQETQYF. V usage is TRBV4-1 and J usage is TRBJ2-5, with D perhaps matching TRBD2 (6 bases). The V and J ends lost 4 bases and 2 bases respectively, with 8 bases between them. This CDR3 is built from 13 residues. Germline CDR1 and CDR2: MGHRA and YSYEKL.